Described below is a single TCR beta chain sequence and its context. Its antigen is still unknown. The data were obtained in a study of tumor-infiltrating lymphocytes in primary liver carcinoma. Study-level information: Male and female patients aged 30 to 69 years made up the cohort. Staging of the tumors gave T1-T3 N0M0, with widths of about 4.2 to 11 cm. Study-level findings and limits: Tumor specimens were characterized by a significantly higher top-250-clone fraction than blood (p = 0.039).

Priming with a constant-region primer yielded TCR beta cDNA from roughly 0.45 ug total RNA. Three nested multiplex PCR rounds of slightly modified ARM-PCR generated TCR beta libraries. TCRdb independently ran MiXCR on the multiplex PCR reads; one entry per CDR3 protein. Of about 92,000 distinct CDR3 sequences listed, 55% to 75% were seen once; the top ten hold around 30%. Total RNA and DNA came together from about 19-30 mg of bulk tissue without cell sorting. This clonotype originated in a man aged 35 to 55 with primary liver carcinoma and hepatitis B virus infection. Sequenced sample: tumor-adjacent normal liver tissue.

CDR3 loop: CASSTTGSGYTF. The CDR3 DNA follows: TGTGCCAGCAGCACTACAGGGTCCGGCTACACCTTC. The chain combines TRBV7-9 with TRBJ1-2; the D gene is possibly TRBD1 (6 bases). CDR1 and CDR2 from the germline V gene are SEHNR and FQNEAQ (reference sequence). Trimming took 5 bases from V and 8 from J, leaving 12 bases between them. The CDR3 has 12 amino acids.